The 3 T cell receptor beta chains below were found in one sample sequenced in a study of CD8 T cells in Susac syndrome. Reverse transcription used roughly 0.45 to 1 ug RNA and random hexamers. One entry per CDR3 protein results from TCRdb running MiXCR on the immunoSEQ multiplex PCR reads. The sample carries about 200,000 distinct CDR3 sequences, roughly 90% recorded once. Source material: CD4+ T cells from PBMCs. These receptors were obtained from a human donor with Susac syndrome.

The chain couples TRBV25-1 to TRBJ1-1; D perhaps matches TRBD1 (6 bases). CDR1 and CDR2 from the germline V gene are MGHDK and SYGVNS. This CDR3 is built from 13 residues. Trimming shortened V by 6 bases and J by 8 bases, and 16 bases separated the two germline ends. The CDR3 DNA follows: TGTGCCAGCAGGTGGGCGGGGGGCGCGGAAGCTTTCTTT. Translation: CASRWAGGAEAFF.

This clonotype has only one observation. V is TRBV20-1 and J is TRBJ1-1; a possible D gene is TRBD1 (6 bases). From germline, CDR1 is DFQATT and CDR2 SNEGSKA (reference sequence). Trimming took off 6 bases at V and 4 bases at J, with 15 bases between the two ends. This CDR3 region has 13 residues. The CDR3 reads CSANKNRATEAFF. CDR3 coding DNA: TGCAGTGCCAATAAAAACAGGGCCACTGAAGCTTTCTTT.

This chain joins TRBV20-1 and TRBJ2-1; D remains unclear. Germline V gene lookup returns CDR1 DFQATT and CDR2 SNEGSKA (reference sequence). Trimming cost V 1 base and J 8 bases, with 9 bases left between them. This CDR3 spans 12 amino acids. The CDR3 coding sequence is TGCAGTGCTAGAGGAATAGTGTATGAGCAGTTCTTC. Protein: CSARGIVYEQFF.